This T cell receptor (beta chain) is from a study of vaccination and CD4 T cells after COVID-19. Treatment indicated: approximately 11-day PBMC culture with coronavirus spike peptide pools or control peptides (ViraFEST assay). Germline-derived CDR1 and CDR2 are LNHDA and SQIVND (reference sequence). The junction had 4 bases not matched to a gene; V was cut back by 6 bases and J by 2 bases. The CDR3 sequence is 14 residues long. With regard to this clonotype: Its antigen is unknown.

An Oncomine TCR Beta short-read assay was used to sequence the DNA from cultured CD4+ T cells. TCRdb recomputed calls from the PCR reads with MiXCR, one row per CDR3 protein. The sample has some 19,000 distinct CDR3 sequences; around 62% are singletons. The TCR comes from a human donor who received a COVID-19 vaccine. The sample here was CD4+ T cells from blood, cultured in vitro, taken before SARS-CoV-2 vaccination. V gene TRBV19 combines with J gene TRBJ2-7; TRBD1 matches 10 bases. The chain's CDR3 is CASRMGQGPYEQYF. The CDR3 DNA follows: TGTGCCAGTAGAATGGGACAGGGGCCCTACGAGCAGTACTTC.